A selection of T cell receptor beta chains follows, all from one sample in a study of Ad26.COV2.S vaccination and SARS-CoV-2 variants. The protocol was immunoSEQ multiplex PCR, while the TCRdb copy is restricted to in-frame clones and leaves out a portion. The sample holds around 370,000 clones, around 83% seen once. The source material was peripheral blood, sampled in a trial of Ad26.COV2.S vaccine versus placebo. Source of these receptors: a person aged 18-60 years who received the Ad26.COV2.S COVID-19 vaccine or a placebo. Both conserved end residues are part of each CDR3. Each record gives: D gene, J gene, clone size, V gene, CDR3 DNA, CDR3 protein. The D gene is left open where the match is weak. Part of the rows lack a size; the others show once, few, many or a class for expanded clones.

NA,TRBJ2-3,NA,TRBV9,TGTGCCAGCAGCGTATTCGGGGGACTCAGCACAGATACGCAGTATTTT,CASSVFGGLSTDTQYF
TRBD1,TRBJ2-1,NA,TRBV15,TGTGCCACCAGCAGAGGGGGACAGGGGGGCAATGAGCAGTTCTTC,CATSRGGQGGNEQFF
NA,TRBJ1-5,NA,TRBV4-1,TGCGCCAGCAGCCCGGTTAGCAATAGCAATCAGCCCCAGCATTTT,CASSPVSNSNQPQHF
NA,TRBJ2-7,NA,TRBV6-6,TGTGCCAGCAGCCAACCAGGGTTCTACTACGAGCAGTACTTC,CASSQPGFYYEQYF
NA,TRBJ2-7,NA,TRBV5-4,TGTGCCAGCAGCGTGGACAGAAGCTCCTACGAGCAGTACTTC,CASSVDRSSYEQYF
NA,TRBJ1-5,once,TRBV2,TGTGCCAGCAGTGAAATGGGGCTAGGAAATCAGCCCCAGCATTTT,CASSEMGLGNQPQHF
TRBD2,TRBJ2-7,NA,TRBV29-1,TGCAGCGTTGGGCGAGGCGGGAGCGCCTACGAGCAGTACTTC,CSVGRGGSAYEQYF
TRBD1,TRBJ2-7,NA,TRBV6-1,TGTGCCAGCAGTGAAGGGGACAGGGTAGCTTACGAGCAGTACTTC,CASSEGDRVAYEQYF
TRBD2,TRBJ2-7,many,TRBV11-2,TGTGCCAGCAGCCCCTTAGCGGGCTCCTACGAGCAGTACTTC,CASSPLAGSYEQYF
NA,TRBJ1-2,NA,TRBV4-3,TGCGCCAGCAGCCAAGATCCCGCTGGGGTAGAAGTGGGCTATGGCTACACCTTC,CASSQDPAGVEVGYGYTF
TRBD1,TRBJ2-5,NA,TRBV6-5,TGTGCCAGCAGCACCTGGACAGGGGGCGAAGAGACCCAGTACTTC,CASSTWTGGEETQYF
NA,TRBJ1-1,NA,TRBV14,TGTGCCAGCAGCCAAGGCGGAGGGTTGATGACTGAAGCTTTCTTT,CASSQGGGLMTEAFF